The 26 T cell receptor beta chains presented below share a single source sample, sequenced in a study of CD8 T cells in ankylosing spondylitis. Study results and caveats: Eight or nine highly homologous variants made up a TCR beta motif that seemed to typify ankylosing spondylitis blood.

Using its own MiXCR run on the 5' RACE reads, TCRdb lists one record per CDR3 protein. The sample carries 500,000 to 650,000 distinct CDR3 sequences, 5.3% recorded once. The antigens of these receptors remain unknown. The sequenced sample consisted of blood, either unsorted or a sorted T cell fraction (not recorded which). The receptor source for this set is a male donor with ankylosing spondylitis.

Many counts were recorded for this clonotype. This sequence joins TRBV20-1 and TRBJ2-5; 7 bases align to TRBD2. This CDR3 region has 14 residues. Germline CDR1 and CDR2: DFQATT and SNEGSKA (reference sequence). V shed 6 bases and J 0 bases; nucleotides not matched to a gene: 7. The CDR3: CSAMLAVNQETQYF. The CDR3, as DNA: TGCAGTGCCATGCTAGCGGTCAACCAAGAGACCCAGTACTTC.

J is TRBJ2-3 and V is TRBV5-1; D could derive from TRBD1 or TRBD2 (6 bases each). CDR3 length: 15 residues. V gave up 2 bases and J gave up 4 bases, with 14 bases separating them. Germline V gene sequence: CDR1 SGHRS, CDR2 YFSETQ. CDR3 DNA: TGCGCCAGCAGCTTATCGGGGGCTGTCCCAGATACGCAGTATTTT. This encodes CASSLSGAVPDTQYF. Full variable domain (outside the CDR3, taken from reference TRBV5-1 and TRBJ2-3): KAGVTQTPRYLIKTRGQQVTLSCSPISGHRSVSWYQQTPGQGLQFLFEYFSETQRNKGNFPGRFSGRQFSNSRSEMNVSTLELGDSALYLCASSLSGAVPDTQYFGPGTRLTVL.

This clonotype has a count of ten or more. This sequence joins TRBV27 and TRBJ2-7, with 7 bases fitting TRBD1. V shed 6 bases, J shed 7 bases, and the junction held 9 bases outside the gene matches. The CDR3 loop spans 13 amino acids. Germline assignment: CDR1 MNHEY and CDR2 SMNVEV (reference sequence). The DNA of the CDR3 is TGTGCCAGCAGCATCGGACAGGCAGGGGAGCAGTACTTC. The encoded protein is CASSIGQAGEQYF.

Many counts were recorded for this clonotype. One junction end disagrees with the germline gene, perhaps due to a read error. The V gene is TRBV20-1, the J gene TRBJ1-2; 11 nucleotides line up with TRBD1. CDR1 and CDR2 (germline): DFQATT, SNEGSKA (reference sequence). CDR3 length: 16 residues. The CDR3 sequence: CSANQPRTGGNSGYTF. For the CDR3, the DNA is TGCAGTGCTAACCAACCAAGGACAGGGGGCAACTCTGGCTACACCTTC.

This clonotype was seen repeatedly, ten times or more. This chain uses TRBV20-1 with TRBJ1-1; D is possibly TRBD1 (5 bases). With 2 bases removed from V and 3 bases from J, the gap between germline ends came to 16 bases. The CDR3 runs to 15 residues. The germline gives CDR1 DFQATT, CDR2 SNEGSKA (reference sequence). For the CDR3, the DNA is TGCAGTGCTAGACGACTGGGACGGACGGACACTGAAGCTTTCTTT. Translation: CSARRLGRTDTEAFF.

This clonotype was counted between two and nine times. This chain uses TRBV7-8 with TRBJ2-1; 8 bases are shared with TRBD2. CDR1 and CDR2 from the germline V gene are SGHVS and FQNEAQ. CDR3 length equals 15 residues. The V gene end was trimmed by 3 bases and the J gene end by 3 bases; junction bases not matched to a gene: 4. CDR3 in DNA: TGTGCCAGCAGCTTCGGGGGGGCCCGCTACAATGAGCAGTTCTTC. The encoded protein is CASSFGGARYNEQFF.

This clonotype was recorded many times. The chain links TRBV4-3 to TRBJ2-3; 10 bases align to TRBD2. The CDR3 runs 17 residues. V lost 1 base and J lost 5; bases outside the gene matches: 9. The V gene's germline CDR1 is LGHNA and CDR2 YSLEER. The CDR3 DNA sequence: TGCGCCAGCAGCCAAGGACTCAGCGGGGGGGCGGTAGATACGCAGTATTTT. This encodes CASSQGLSGGAVDTQYF.

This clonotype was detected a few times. CDR3 in DNA: TGCGCCAGCAACGTCCTCGCGCAGGGGCCCGTTTACGAGCAGTACTTC. Translation gives CASNVLAQGPVYEQYF. The chain combines TRBV5-1 with TRBJ2-7, with TRBD1 as a possible D gene (6 bases). Looked up from germline, CDR1 is SGHRS and CDR2 is YFSETQ. The CDR3 is 16 amino acids. V was clipped by 6 bases and J by 4 bases, with 23 bases between them.

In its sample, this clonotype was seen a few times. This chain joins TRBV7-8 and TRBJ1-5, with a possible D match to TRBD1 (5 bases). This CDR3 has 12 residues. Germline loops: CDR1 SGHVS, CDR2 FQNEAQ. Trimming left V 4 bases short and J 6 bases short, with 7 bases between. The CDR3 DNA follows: TGTGCCAGCAGCTCGACAGTTCAGCCCCAGCATTTT. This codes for CASSSTVQPQHF. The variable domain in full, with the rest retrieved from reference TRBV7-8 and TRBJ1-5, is GAGVSQSPRYKVAKRGQDVALRCDPISGHVSLFWYQQALGQGPEFLTYFQNEAQLDKSGLPSDRFFAERPEGSVSTLKIQRTQQEDSAVYLCASSSTVQPQHFGDGTRLSIL.

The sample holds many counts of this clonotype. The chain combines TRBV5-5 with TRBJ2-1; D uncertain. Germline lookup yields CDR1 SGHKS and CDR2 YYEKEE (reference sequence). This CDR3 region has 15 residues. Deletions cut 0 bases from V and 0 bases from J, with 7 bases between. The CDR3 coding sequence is TGTGCCAGCAGCTTGGTCTTTAGCTCCTACAATGAGCAGTTCTTC. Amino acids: CASSLVFSSYNEQFF.

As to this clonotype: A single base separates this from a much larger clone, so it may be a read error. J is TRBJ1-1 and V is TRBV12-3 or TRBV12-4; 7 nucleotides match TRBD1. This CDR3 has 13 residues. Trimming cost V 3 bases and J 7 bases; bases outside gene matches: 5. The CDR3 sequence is CASSFRTGIEAFF. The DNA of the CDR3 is TGTGCCAGCAGTTTTAGGACAGGCATTGAAGCTTTCTTT.

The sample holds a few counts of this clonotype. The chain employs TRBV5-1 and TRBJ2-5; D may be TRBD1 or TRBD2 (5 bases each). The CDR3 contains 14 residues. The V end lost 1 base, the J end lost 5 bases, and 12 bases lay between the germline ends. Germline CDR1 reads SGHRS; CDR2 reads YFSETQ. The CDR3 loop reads CASSLFGREETQYF. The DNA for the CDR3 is TGCGCCAGCAGCTTGTTTGGCAGGGAGGAGACCCAGTACTTC.

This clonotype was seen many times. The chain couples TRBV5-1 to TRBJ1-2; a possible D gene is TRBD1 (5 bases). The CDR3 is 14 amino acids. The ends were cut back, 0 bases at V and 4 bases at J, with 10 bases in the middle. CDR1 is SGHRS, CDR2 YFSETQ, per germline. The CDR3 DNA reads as TGCGCCAGCAGCTTGGGGGACTCCAGCTATGGCTACACCTTC. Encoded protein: CASSLGDSSYGYTF.

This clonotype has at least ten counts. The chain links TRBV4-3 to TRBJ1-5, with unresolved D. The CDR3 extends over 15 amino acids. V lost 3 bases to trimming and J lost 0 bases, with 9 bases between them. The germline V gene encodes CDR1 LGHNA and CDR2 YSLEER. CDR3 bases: TGCGCCAGCAGCCACCTCTACGATAGCAATCAGCCCCAGCATTTT. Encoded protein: CASSHLYDSNQPQHF.

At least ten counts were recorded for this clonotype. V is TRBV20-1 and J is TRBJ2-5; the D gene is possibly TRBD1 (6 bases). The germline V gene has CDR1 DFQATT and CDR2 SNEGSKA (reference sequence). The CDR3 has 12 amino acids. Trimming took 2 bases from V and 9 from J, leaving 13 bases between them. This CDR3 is CSARHFEGAQYF. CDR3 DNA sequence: TGCAGTGCTAGACATTTCGAGGGGGCCCAGTACTTC.

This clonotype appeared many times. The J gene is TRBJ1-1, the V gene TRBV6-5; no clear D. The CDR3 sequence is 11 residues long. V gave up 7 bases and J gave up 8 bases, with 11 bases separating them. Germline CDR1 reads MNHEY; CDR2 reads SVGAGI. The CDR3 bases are TGTGCCAGCACCCAAGGCCTAGAAGCTTTCTTT. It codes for CASTQGLEAFF.

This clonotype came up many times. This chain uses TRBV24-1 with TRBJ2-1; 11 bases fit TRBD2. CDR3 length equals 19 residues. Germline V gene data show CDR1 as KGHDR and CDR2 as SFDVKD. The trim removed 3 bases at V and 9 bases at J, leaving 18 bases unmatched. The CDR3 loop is CATSDPDPVTSGTVGEQFF. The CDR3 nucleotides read TGTGCCACCAGTGATCCCGACCCTGTGACTAGCGGGACTGTTGGTGAGCAGTTCTTC.

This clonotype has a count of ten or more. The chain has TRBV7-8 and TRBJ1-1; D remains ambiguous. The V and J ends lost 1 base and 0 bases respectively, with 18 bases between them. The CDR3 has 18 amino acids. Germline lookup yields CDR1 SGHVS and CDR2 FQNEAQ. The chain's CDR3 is CASSLGRITFFMNTEAFF. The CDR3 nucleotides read TGTGCCAGCAGCTTAGGACGGATAACATTCTTCATGAACACTGAAGCTTTCTTT.

CDR3 bases: TGCAGTGCTAGGGCCGGGACAATTAGCACAGATACGCAGTATTTT. It is translated as CSARAGTISTDTQYF. The J gene is TRBJ2-3, the V gene TRBV20-1, with D tentatively TRBD1 (6 bases). The CDR3 is 15 amino acids. From germline, CDR1 is DFQATT and CDR2 SNEGSKA (reference sequence). V dropped 3 bases and J dropped 0 bases, with 13 bases sitting between them.

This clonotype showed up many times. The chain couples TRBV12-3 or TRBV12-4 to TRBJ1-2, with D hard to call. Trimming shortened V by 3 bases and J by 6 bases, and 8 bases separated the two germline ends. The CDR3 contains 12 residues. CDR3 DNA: TGTGCCAGCAGTTTTGGACCGGATGGCTACACCTTC. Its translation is CASSFGPDGYTF.

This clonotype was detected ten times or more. This CDR3 is CASSFRKGGDNEQFF. Written as DNA, the CDR3 is TGTGCCAGCAGCTTCCGGAAAGGAGGGGACAATGAGCAGTTCTTC. J is TRBJ2-1 and V is TRBV6-1; possible D gene TRBD2, 6 bases. V was trimmed by 6 bases and J by 5 bases, leaving 17 bases between them. The V gene's germline CDR1 is MNHNS and CDR2 SASEGT. The CDR3 loop spans 15 amino acids.

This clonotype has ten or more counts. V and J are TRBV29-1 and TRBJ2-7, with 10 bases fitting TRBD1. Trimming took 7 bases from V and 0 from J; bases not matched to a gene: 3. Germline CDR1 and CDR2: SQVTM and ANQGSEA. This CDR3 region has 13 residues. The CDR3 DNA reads TGCAGCGCAAGACAGGGGGCCTCCTACGAGCAGTACTTC. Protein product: CSARQGASYEQYF.

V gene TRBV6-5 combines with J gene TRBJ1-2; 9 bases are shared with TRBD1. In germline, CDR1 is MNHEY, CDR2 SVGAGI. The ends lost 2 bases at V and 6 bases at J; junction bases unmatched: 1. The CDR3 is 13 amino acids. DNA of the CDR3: TGTGCCAGCAGTTACCGGGACAGGGATGGCTACACCTTC. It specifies CASSYRDRDGYTF.

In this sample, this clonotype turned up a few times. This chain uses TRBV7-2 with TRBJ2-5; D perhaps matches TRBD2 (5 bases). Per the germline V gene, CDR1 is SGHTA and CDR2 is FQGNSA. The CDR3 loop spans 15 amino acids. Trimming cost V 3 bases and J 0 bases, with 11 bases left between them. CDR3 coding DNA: TGTGCCAGCAGCTTTCAGGTCGGGGACCAAGAGACCCAGTACTTC. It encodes CASSFQVGDQETQYF. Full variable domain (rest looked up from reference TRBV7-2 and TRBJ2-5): GAGVSQSPSNKVTEKGKDVELRCDPISGHTALYWYRQSLGQGLEFLIYFQGNSAPDKSGLPSDRFSAERTGGSVSTLTIQRTQQEDSAVYLCASSFQVGDQETQYFGPGTRLLVL.

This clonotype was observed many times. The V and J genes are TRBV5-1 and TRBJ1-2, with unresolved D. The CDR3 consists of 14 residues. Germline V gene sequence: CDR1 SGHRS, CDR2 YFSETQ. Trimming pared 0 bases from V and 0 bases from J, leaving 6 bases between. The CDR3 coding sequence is TGCGCCAGCAGCTTGGACAATGCTAACTATGGCTACACCTTC. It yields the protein CASSLDNANYGYTF.

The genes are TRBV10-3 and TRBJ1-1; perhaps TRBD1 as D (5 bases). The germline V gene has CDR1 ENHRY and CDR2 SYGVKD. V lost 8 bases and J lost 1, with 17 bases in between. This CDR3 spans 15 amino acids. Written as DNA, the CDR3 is TGTGCCATCCTCGGGGCTGAGGCCCAGAACACTGAAGCTTTCTTT. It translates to CAILGAEAQNTEAFF.